Each of the 20 T cell receptor beta chains below was sequenced from the same sample in a study of metastatic and nonmetastatic thyroid tumors. TCRdb reanalyzed the PCR reads via MiXCR. Found here are around 19,000 clones, around 15% of them singletons; the top ten hold roughly 40%. No patient received treatment before thyroid surgery. Sequenced sample: blood. These receptors were taken from a female donor with papillary thyroid cancer or a benign thyroid nodule (not recorded which). Some clones in this sample may be carry-over from other donors' samples.

This clone has at least ten counts. This could be a read error, since a much larger clone is one nucleotide away. Other nucleotide sequences from this sample produce the same CDR3. This chain connects TRBV20-1 to TRBJ2-3; no clear D gene. The germline CDR1 and CDR2 sequences are DFQATT and SNEGSKA (reference sequence). The CDR3 is 12 residues long. V lost 5 bases and J lost 1, with 7 bases in between. The CDR3, as DNA: TGCAGTGCTGAATTGCGCACAGATACGCAGTATTTT. This codes for CSAELRTDTQYF.

This clone was counted at least ten times. The chain joins TRBV18 to TRBJ2-1; 8 bases are a match to TRBD1. CDR3 length equals 14 residues. Germline values: CDR1 KGHSH, CDR2 LQKENI. Unmatched junction bases numbered 4, after V lost 5 bases and J lost 4 bases. The CDR3 sequence: CASSVRDRYNEQFF. The DNA of the CDR3 is TGTGCCAGCTCAGTCCGGGACAGGTACAATGAGCAGTTCTTC.

Many counts were recorded for this clone. This chain joins TRBV12-3 or TRBV12-4 and TRBJ2-6; D possibly corresponds to TRBD1 (7 bases). CDR3 size: 15 residues. V lost 11 bases to trimming and J lost 0 bases, with 14 bases between them. The CDR3 reads CASGDSRSGANVLTF. The CDR3 DNA reads as TGTGCCTCGGGGGACAGCCGCTCTGGGGCCAACGTCCTGACTTTC.

This clone came up a few times. This chain links TRBV12-3 or TRBV12-4 with TRBJ2-7; the match to TRBD2 covers 11 bases. This CDR3 comprises 17 residues. Trimming at V came to 4 bases and at J to 0 bases, leaving 8 bases not matched to a gene. DNA for the CDR3: TGTGCCAGCAGTTCCGTGACTAGCGGGACTACCTCCTACGAGCAGTACTTC. Translated: CASSSVTSGTTSYEQYF.

This clone was counted ten times or more. Different DNA sequences within this sample yield the same CDR3. The rearrangement uses TRBV3-1 and TRBJ1-1; perhaps TRBD1 as D (5 bases). Trimming pared 7 bases from V and 1 base from J, leaving 16 bases between. Germline V gene data show CDR1 as LGHDT and CDR2 as YNNKEL (reference sequence). The CDR3 extends over 15 amino acids. The CDR3 region is CASIPGKGWNTEAFF. In DNA, the CDR3 is TGTGCCAGCATCCCAGGAAAGGGGTGGAACACTGAAGCTTTCTTT.

The table lists this clone with many counts. The V call is TRBV7-9, the J call TRBJ1-5; no clear D. The CDR3 is 12 residues long. Trimming took off 3 bases at V and 5 bases at J, with 5 bases between the two ends. CDR1 and CDR2 (germline): SEHNR, FQNEAQ (reference sequence). The CDR3 DNA follows: TGTGCCAGCAGCTTCGACGATCAGCCCCAGCATTTT. Protein: CASSFDDQPQHF.

This clone was counted ten times or more. The chain has TRBV6-2 or TRBV6-3 and TRBJ2-3, with D possibly being TRBD2 (6 bases). The CDR3 loop spans 15 amino acids. The V gene's germline CDR1 is MNHEY and CDR2 SVGEGT. Trimming left V 5 bases short and J 2 bases short, with 14 bases between. The CDR3 sequence is CASSNRDSNTDTQYF. CDR3 sequence (DNA): TGTGCCAGCAGTAACCGGGACTCCAACACAGATACGCAGTATTTT.

This clone was seen repeatedly, ten times or more. CDR3 in amino acids: CASSTTWAGGARNEQFF. CDR3 sequence (DNA): TGTGCCAGTAGTACCACATGGGCGGGGGGCGCGAGGAATGAGCAGTTCTTC. The chain links TRBV19 to TRBJ2-1; 8 bases are shared with TRBD2. With 4 bases clipped from V and 7 bases from J, the junction kept 15 bases outside the gene matches. The CDR3 length is 17 residues. The germline V gene has CDR1 LNHDA and CDR2 SQIVND (reference sequence).

This clone came up many times. V gene TRBV18 combines with J gene TRBJ1-6; no firm D call. Germline V lookup: CDR1 KGHSH, CDR2 LQKENI. This CDR3 has 15 residues. The V and J ends lost 3 bases and 6 bases respectively, with 12 bases between them. The CDR3 nucleotides are TGTGCCAGCTCACCGGGGATAGGAACTAATTCACCCCTCCACTTT. Translated, it gives CASSPGIGTNSPLHF.

This clone was observed at least ten times. This sequence joins TRBV28 and TRBJ2-3; the D gene is possibly TRBD1 (5 bases). Germline CDR1 is MDHEN and CDR2 is SYDVKM. V was shortened by 5 bases and J by 2 bases, with 17 bases between the two germline ends. The CDR3 totals 16 residues. In nucleotides, the CDR3 is TGTGCCAGCAGTCCCCGGACATCCCGGTTCACAGATACGCAGTATTTT. It is translated as CASSPRTSRFTDTQYF.

V is TRBV6-1 and J is TRBJ1-1, with D perhaps TRBD1 (5 bases). Looked up from germline, CDR1 is MNHNS and CDR2 is SASEGT. The germline V and J ends were trimmed by 5 bases and 4 bases, with 17 bases remaining between them. The CDR3 has 15 residues. CDR3 sequence reads: CASSQIRVGGTEAFF. CDR3 bases: TGTGCCAGCAGTCAAATCAGGGTGGGAGGCACTGAAGCTTTCTTT.

This clone occurred many times. The chain is built from TRBV11-1 and TRBJ2-4, with D possibly being TRBD1 or TRBD2 (5 bases each). CDR1 is SGHAT and CDR2 is FQDESV in the germline V gene (reference sequence). This CDR3 contains 14 residues. The ends were cut back, 7 bases at V and 6 bases at J, with 16 bases in the middle. CDR3 coding DNA: TGTGCCAGCACAAGGTGGGGGTTGAGAAACATTCAGTACTTC. This gives the protein CASTRWGLRNIQYF.

The chain has TRBV3-1 and TRBJ1-6; the match to TRBD1 covers 9 bases. Germline V CDR1 and CDR2: LGHDT, YNNKEL (reference sequence). Trimming removed 1 base from V and 8 bases from J; junction bases left unmatched: 0. The CDR3 consists of 14 residues. The CDR3 loop is CASSQGTGDSPLHF. The CDR3 region has the DNA TGTGCCAGCAGCCAAGGGACAGGGGATTCACCCCTCCACTTT.

This clone appeared many times. The CDR3 coding sequence is TGCGCCAGCAGGGGACGGGGGGACAATGAGCAGTTCTTC. This gives the protein CASRGRGDNEQFF. This sequence joins TRBV5-1 and TRBJ2-1, with 7 bases fitting TRBD2. CDR3 size: 13 residues. Germline loops: CDR1 SGHRS, CDR2 YFSETQ. After removal of 5 bases from V and 5 bases from J, the junction contained 4 bases not matched to a gene. The complete variable domain, with remaining parts taken from reference TRBV5-1 and TRBJ2-1, reads KAGVTQTPRYLIKTRGQQVTLSCSPISGHRSVSWYQQTPGQGLQFLFEYFSETQRNKGNFPGRFSGRQFSNSRSEMNVSTLELGDSALYLCASRGRGDNEQFFGPGTRLTVL.

This clone was detected many times. V is TRBV7-6 and J is TRBJ2-5, with D perhaps TRBD2 (6 bases). The CDR3 has 14 residues. V was clipped by 5 bases and J by 4 bases, with 14 bases between them. Per the germline V gene, CDR1 is SGHVS and CDR2 is FNYEAQ. The chain's CDR3 is CASSTSLGGETQYF. The CDR3 DNA reads as TGTGCCAGCAGCACCTCTTTGGGGGGAGAGACCCAGTACTTC.

This clone was found many times. The CDR3, as DNA: TGTGCCAGCAGTTTCAGGCCCAGGGAACTGTTTTTT. Its protein is CASSFRPRELFF. The chain has TRBV12-3 or TRBV12-4 and TRBJ1-4; the D gene is possibly TRBD1 (5 bases). V lost 3 bases to trimming and J lost 12 bases, with 11 bases between them. The CDR3 loop spans 12 amino acids.

The table lists this clone with many counts. The chain carries TRBV7-9 and TRBJ1-6; TRBD1 matches at 9 bases. Losses at the gene ends were 3 bases for V and 7 bases for J; bases not matched to a gene: 4. Germline V gives CDR1 SEHNR, CDR2 FQNEAQ (reference sequence). CDR3 length: 15 residues. The CDR3 protein is CASSLGDRANSPLHF. CDR3 bases: TGTGCCAGCAGCTTGGGGGACAGGGCGAATTCACCCCTCCACTTT.

In its sample, this clone was seen many times. J is TRBJ1-1 and V is TRBV11-2; possible D gene TRBD1, 6 bases. CDR1 and CDR2 (germline): SGHAT, FQNNGV. Trimming stripped 0 bases from V and 5 bases from J, with 10 bases between. The CDR3 extends over 14 amino acids. CDR3 nucleotides: TGTGCCAGCAGCTTAGATCAGGGGAGGACTGAAGCTTTCTTT. Translation: CASSLDQGRTEAFF.

This clone has a count of ten or more. V is TRBV2 and J is TRBJ2-3, with TRBD2 identical over 7 bases. J gave up 6 bases and V 6 bases, and 12 bases lay outside the gene matches. Germline V lookup: CDR1 SNHLY, CDR2 FYNNEI. The CDR3 extends over 15 amino acids. For the CDR3, the DNA is TGTGCCAGCAGCAGCCAGCGGGACCTCTCGGATACGCAGTATTTT. Translating gives CASSSQRDLSDTQYF.

This clone was seen ten or more times. A much more abundant neighbour one base away suggests this may be a read error. Distinct nucleotide sequences in the sample also encode this CDR3. The genes are TRBV24-1 and TRBJ2-3; no definite D call. Trimming stripped 4 bases from V and 3 bases from J, with 16 bases between. This CDR3 spans 16 amino acids. Germline V gives CDR1 KGHDR, CDR2 SFDVKD. CDR3 residues: CATSDYTGSSTDTQYF. CDR3 nucleotides: TGTGCCACCAGTGACTATACGGGTAGCTCTACAGATACGCAGTATTTT.